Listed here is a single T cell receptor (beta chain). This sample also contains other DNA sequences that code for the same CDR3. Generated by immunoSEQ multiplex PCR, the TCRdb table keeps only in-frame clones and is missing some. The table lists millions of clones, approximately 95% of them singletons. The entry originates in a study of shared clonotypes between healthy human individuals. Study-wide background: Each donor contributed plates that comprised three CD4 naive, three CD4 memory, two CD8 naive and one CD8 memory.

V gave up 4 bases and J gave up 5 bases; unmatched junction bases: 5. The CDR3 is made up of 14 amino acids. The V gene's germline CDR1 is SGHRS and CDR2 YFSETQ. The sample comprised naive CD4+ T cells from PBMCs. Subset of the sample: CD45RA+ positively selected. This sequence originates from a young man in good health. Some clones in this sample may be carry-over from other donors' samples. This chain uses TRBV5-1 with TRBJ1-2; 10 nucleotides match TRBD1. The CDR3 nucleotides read TGCGCCAGCAGCCGCGGGGACAGGGGTTATGGCTACACCTTC. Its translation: CASSRGDRGYGYTF.